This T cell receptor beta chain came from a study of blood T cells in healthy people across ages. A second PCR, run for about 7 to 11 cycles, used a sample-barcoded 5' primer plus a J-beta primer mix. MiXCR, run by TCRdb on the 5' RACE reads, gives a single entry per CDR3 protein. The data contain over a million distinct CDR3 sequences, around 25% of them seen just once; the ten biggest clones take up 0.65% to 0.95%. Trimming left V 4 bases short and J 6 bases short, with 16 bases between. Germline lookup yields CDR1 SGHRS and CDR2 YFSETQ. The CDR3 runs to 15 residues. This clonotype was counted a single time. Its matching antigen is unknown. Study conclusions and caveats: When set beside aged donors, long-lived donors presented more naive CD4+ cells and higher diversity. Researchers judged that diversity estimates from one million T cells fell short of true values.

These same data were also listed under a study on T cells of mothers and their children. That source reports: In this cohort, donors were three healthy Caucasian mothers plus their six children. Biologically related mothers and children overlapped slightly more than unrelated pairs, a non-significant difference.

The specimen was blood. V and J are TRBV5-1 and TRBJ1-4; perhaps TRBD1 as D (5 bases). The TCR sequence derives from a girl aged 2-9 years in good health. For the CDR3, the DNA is TGCGCCAGCAGCGGGGGACGGGGCGGGGATGAAAAACTGTTTTTT. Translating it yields CASSGGRGGDEKLFF.